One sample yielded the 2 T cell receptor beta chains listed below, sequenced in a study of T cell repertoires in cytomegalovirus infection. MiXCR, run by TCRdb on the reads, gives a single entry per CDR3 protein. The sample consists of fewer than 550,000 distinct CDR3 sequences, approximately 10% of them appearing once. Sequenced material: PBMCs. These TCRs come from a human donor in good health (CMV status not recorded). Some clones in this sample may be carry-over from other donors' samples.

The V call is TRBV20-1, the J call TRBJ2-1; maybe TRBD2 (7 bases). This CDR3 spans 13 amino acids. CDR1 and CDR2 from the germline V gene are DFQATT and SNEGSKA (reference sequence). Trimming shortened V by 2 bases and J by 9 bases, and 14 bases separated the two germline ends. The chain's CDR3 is CSARQAGAREQFF. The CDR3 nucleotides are TGCAGTGCTAGACAGGCGGGGGCCCGTGAGCAGTTCTTC.

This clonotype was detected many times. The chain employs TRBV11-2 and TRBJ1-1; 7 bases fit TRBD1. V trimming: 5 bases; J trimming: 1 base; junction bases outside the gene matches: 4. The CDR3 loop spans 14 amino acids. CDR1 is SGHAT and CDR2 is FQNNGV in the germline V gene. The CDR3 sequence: CASSANRGNTEAFF. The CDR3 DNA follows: TGTGCCAGCAGCGCGAACAGGGGGAACACTGAAGCTTTCTTT.